Below are 21 T cell receptor beta chains sequenced from a single sample in a study of blood T cell repertoires in COVID-19. Repertoires were generated with immunoSEQ multiplex PCR, while TCRdb's copy carries only in-frame clones and drops some. The data show over 120,000 clones, around 87% seen once. Sequencing used PBMCs or T cells enriched from blood (not recorded which). These receptors were obtained from a man aged 60 to 69 who had recovered from COVID-19.

The chain carries TRBV21-1 and TRBJ1-2. TRBV21-1 is a known pseudogene. The CDR3 extends over 15 amino acids. CDR3 sequence reads: CASSTWRPGIYGYTF. In DNA, the CDR3 is TGTGCCAGCAGCACTTGGCGTCCGGGGATCTATGGCTACACCTTC.

The count of this clone is one. The chain links TRBV20-1 to TRBJ1-4; D is uncertain. Germline V gives CDR1 DFQATT, CDR2 SNEGSKA (reference sequence). The CDR3 totals 11 residues. V was trimmed by 3 bases and J by 11 bases, leaving 10 bases between them. CDR3 DNA sequence: TGCAGTGCTAGCGCCACTCGGAAACTGTTTTTT. Amino acid sequence: CSASATRKLFF.

The genes are TRBV2 and TRBJ2-3; possibly TRBD2 for D (6 bases). The CDR3 has 14 amino acids. Germline CDR1 is SNHLY and CDR2 is FYNNEI. Trimming cost V 6 bases and J 4 bases, with 14 bases left between them. The CDR3 sequence: CASRQGGLADTQYF. The CDR3 bases are TGTGCCAGCAGGCAGGGAGGATTAGCAGATACGCAGTATTTT.

The chain joins TRBV7-9 to TRBJ1-6; D unclear. With 2 bases removed from V and 9 bases from J, the gap between germline ends came to 8 bases. Germline lookup yields CDR1 SEHNR and CDR2 FQNEAQ (reference sequence). The length of the CDR3 is 13 residues. Written as DNA, the CDR3 is TGTGCCAGCAGCTTAAATCCCAGTTCACCCCTCCACTTT. Its protein is CASSLNPSSPLHF.

CDR3 in DNA: TGTGCCAGCAGTCCCCCCACTAGCGGTCGTACCGGGGAGCTGTTTTTT. As protein: CASSPPTSGRTGELFF. The V gene is TRBV28, the J gene TRBJ2-2; TRBD2 matches at 8 bases. The V gene's germline CDR1 is MDHEN and CDR2 SYDVKM. The CDR3 extends over 16 amino acids. V lost 5 bases, J lost 5 bases, and 10 bases stayed unmatched.

The chain carries TRBV21-1 and TRBJ1-6; the listed D gene, TRBD1, was not tested against the DNA. TRBV21-1 is described as a pseudogene. The CDR3 contains 15 residues. The CDR3, as DNA: TGTGCCAGCAGCACTTCTGGGACAGGACCCTCTCCCCTCCACTTT. Amino acids: CASSTSGTGPSPLHF.

V and J are TRBV28 and TRBJ1-4; TRBD1 is a possible D gene (6 bases). The germline gives CDR1 MDHEN, CDR2 SYDVKM. This CDR3 spans 14 amino acids. Trimming left V 8 bases short and J 7 bases short, with 17 bases between. CDR3 sequence (DNA): TGTGCCAGCCGCGCGGGGGCTGTAGGTGAAAAACTGTTTTTT. Translating gives CASRAGAVGEKLFF.

The V and J genes are TRBV2 and TRBJ1-2, with 8 bases fitting TRBD1. Germline CDR1 SNHLY, CDR2 FYNNEI. V lost 5 bases to trimming and J lost 8 bases; unmatched junction nucleotides: 7. The CDR3 is made up of 13 amino acids. CDR3 DNA: TGTGCCAGCAGTCGGGACAGGCTGGAAGGCTACACCTTC. Amino acid sequence: CASSRDRLEGYTF.

The V and J genes are TRBV27 and TRBJ2-2; tentatively, D is TRBD2 (6 bases). This CDR3 contains 14 residues. The V end lost 6 bases, the J end lost 6 bases, and 14 bases lay between the germline ends. Germline V CDR1 and CDR2: MNHEY, SMNVEV (reference sequence). The CDR3 DNA is TGTGCCAGCAGGGCCTCCCTAGCGTCCGGGGAGCTGTTTTTT. It codes for CASRASLASGELFF.

The rearrangement joins TRBV30 to TRBJ1-5, with D possibly matching TRBD1 (5 bases). Trimming stripped 1 base from V and 10 bases from J, with 8 bases between. This CDR3 is built from 11 residues. CDR1 is GTSNPN and CDR2 is SVGIG in the germline V gene (reference sequence). The CDR3 loop reads CAWSDGGPQHF. The DNA of the CDR3 is TGTGCCTGGAGTGACGGGGGACCCCAGCATTTT. Complete variable domain (other parts from reference TRBV30 and TRBJ1-5): SQTIHQWPATLVQPVGSPLSLECTVEGTSNPNLYWYRQAAGRGLQLLFYSVGIGQISSEVPQNLSASRPQDRQFILSSKKLLLSDSGFYLCAWSDGGPQHFGDGTRLSIL.

This chain connects TRBV19 to TRBJ2-7; 9 bases map to TRBD1. The ends lost 5 bases at V and 2 bases at J; junction bases unmatched: 4. This CDR3 has 14 amino acids. Germline loops: CDR1 LNHDA, CDR2 SQIVND (reference sequence). This CDR3 is CASSSGTGTYEQYF. DNA of the CDR3: TGTGCCAGTAGTTCCGGGACAGGGACCTACGAGCAGTACTTC.

The rearrangement joins TRBV5-5 to TRBJ2-1; 11 bases match TRBD1. The germline V gene encodes CDR1 SGHKS and CDR2 YYEKEE (reference sequence). The ends lost 0 bases at V and 6 bases at J; junction bases unmatched: 8. The CDR3 is 17 amino acids. The CDR3 spells CASSLASPGTGGNEQFF. The CDR3 DNA follows: TGTGCCAGCAGCTTGGCCTCACCGGGGACAGGGGGCAATGAGCAGTTCTTC.

This rearrangement joins TRBV7-9 to TRBJ2-5; D gene ambiguous. The CDR3 totals 14 residues. Germline V lookup: CDR1 SEHNR, CDR2 FQNEAQ (reference sequence). Deletions cut 5 bases from V and 4 bases from J, with 14 bases between. The CDR3 DNA follows: TGTGCCAGCAGCCTCACGCAAGCGACAGAGACCCAGTACTTC. Translated: CASSLTQATETQYF.

The rearrangement links TRBV9 to TRBJ1-3, with D tentatively TRBD1 (5 bases). CDR1 and CDR2 from the germline V gene are SGDLS and YYNGEE. Trimming took 4 bases from V and 5 from J, leaving 19 bases between them. The CDR3 has 16 amino acids. CDR3 sequence (DNA): TGTGCCAGCAGCTCCCGACCGGGGGACCAGAGAAACACCATATATTTT. Residues: CASSSRPGDQRNTIYF. Using reference TRBV9 and TRBJ1-3 for the parts outside the CDR3, the full variable domain is DSGVTQTPKHLITATGQRVTLRCSPRSGDLSVYWYQQSLDQGLQFLIQYYNGEERAKGNILERFSAQQFPDLHSELNLSSLELGDSALYFCASSSRPGDQRNTIYFGEGSWLTVV.

This clone has only one observation. The chain employs TRBV5-1 and TRBJ2-7; TRBD1 agrees at 7 bases. Germline lookup yields CDR1 SGHRS and CDR2 YFSETQ. The CDR3 has 15 amino acids. With V trimmed by 0 bases and J by 2 bases, 5 bases remained unmatched. CDR3 amino acids: CASSLAPGQTYEQYF. The CDR3 DNA is TGCGCCAGCAGCTTGGCCCCGGGACAGACCTACGAGCAGTACTTC.

V is TRBV7-9 and J is TRBJ1-4; 7 bases fit TRBD1. This CDR3 spans 16 amino acids. The J segment lost 2 bases and the V segment lost 4 bases, leaving 7 bases of the junction unmatched. CDR1 SEHNR and CDR2 FQNEAQ come from the germline V gene (reference sequence). CDR3 amino acids: CASSSRQGLTNEKLFF. Written as DNA, the CDR3 is TGTGCCAGCAGCTCCCGACAGGGTCTCACTAATGAAAAACTGTTTTTT.

V is TRBV4-2 and J is TRBJ1-2; unclear D gene. The V and J ends lost 0 bases and 7 bases respectively, with 21 bases between them. CDR1 is LGHNA, CDR2 YNFKEQ, per germline. The length of the CDR3 is 17 residues. DNA of the CDR3: TGTGCCAGCAGCCAAGAGAGGCGGGCACCCACGTCCTCTGGCTACACCTTC. This encodes CASSQERRAPTSSGYTF.

J is TRBJ1-6 and V is TRBV28; TRBD1 aligns across 11 bases. J gave up 14 bases and V 4 bases, and 10 bases lay outside the gene matches. The CDR3 spans 15 residues. Per germline, CDR1 MDHEN and CDR2 SYDVKM. This CDR3 is CASSSTTGTGGTLHF. CDR3 coding DNA: TGTGCCAGCAGTTCCACAACCGGGACAGGGGGAACCCTCCACTTT. The complete variable domain, with remaining parts taken from reference TRBV28 and TRBJ1-6, reads DVKVTQSSRYLVKRTGEKVFLECVQDMDHENMFWYRQDPGLGLRLIYFSYDVKMKEKGDIPEGYSVSREKKERFSLILESASTNQTSMYLCASSSTTGTGGTLHFGNGTRLTVT.

The rearrangement uses TRBV10-2 and TRBJ2-5; TRBD1 agrees at 11 bases. In germline, CDR1 is WSHSY, CDR2 SAAADI. Trimming at V came to 6 bases and at J to 2 bases, leaving 8 bases not matched to a gene. The CDR3 consists of 16 residues. CDR3 DNA: TGCGCCAGCAGGGGGACAGGGGGTGGTCAACAAGAGACCCAGTACTTC. This sequence encodes CASRGTGGGQQETQYF.

The chain couples TRBV7-6 to TRBJ1-1; no definite D call. There are 13 residues in the CDR3. Germline V lookup: CDR1 SGHVS, CDR2 FNYEAQ. Deletions cut 1 base from V and 1 base from J, with 4 bases between. The CDR3 coding sequence is TGTGCCAGCAGCTTAGTTAGGAACACTGAAGCTTTCTTT. Translated, it gives CASSLVRNTEAFF. Full variable domain (outside the CDR3, taken from reference TRBV7-6 and TRBJ1-1): GAGVSQSPRYKVTKRGQDVALRCDPISGHVSLYWYRQALGQGPEFLTYFNYEAQQDKSGLPNDRFSAERPEGSISTLTIQRTEQRDSAMYRCASSLVRNTEAFFGQGTRLTVV.

V and J are TRBV28 and TRBJ1-5, with D possibly being TRBD1 (6 bases). V was clipped by 6 bases and J by 3 bases, with 18 bases between them. The germline V gene has CDR1 MDHEN and CDR2 SYDVKM. This CDR3 comprises 16 residues. CDR3 region: CASRFPGVLDNQPQHF. The CDR3 nucleotides read TGTGCCAGCAGATTCCCAGGGGTTTTAGACAATCAGCCCCAGCATTTT.